This T cell receptor (beta chain) was obtained from a study of blood T cell repertoires in COVID-19. This clone was seen a single time. Trimming removed 6 bases from V and 2 bases from J, with 16 bases in between. Germline loops: CDR1 SGHKS, CDR2 YYEKEE (reference sequence). This CDR3 is 15 amino acids long. Methods used by the authors: Reference gene primer amplification in the assay estimated nucleated cell counts. The protocol was immunoSEQ multiplex PCR, while the TCRdb copy is restricted to in-frame clones and leaves out a portion. V and J calls and clone size come straight from that table; D and trimming were deduced from the DNA. The top ten hold around 2.6% of the sample, which has approximately 75,000 clones, around 74% seen once.

Sequenced input: peripheral blood. This receptor was obtained from a human donor with acute or convalescent COVID-19. The donor label of this sample is uncertain. The chain joins TRBV5-5 to TRBJ2-3; D is possibly TRBD2 (5 bases). CDR3 region: CASTPWRWDTDTQYF. DNA for the CDR3: TGTGCCAGCACCCCTTGGAGGTGGGACACAGATACGCAGTATTTT.